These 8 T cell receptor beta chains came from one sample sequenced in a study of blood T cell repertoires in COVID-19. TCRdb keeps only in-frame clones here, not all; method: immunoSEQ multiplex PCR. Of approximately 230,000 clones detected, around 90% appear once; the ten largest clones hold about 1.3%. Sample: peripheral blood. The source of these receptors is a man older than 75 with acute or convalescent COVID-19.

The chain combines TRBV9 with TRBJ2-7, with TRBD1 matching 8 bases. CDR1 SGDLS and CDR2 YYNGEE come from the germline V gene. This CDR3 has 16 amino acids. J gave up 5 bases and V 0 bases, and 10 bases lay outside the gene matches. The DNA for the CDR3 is TGTGCCAGCAGCGTAGAGGGCGGACAGGGTATCGACGAGCAGTACTTC. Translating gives CASSVEGGQGIDEQYF. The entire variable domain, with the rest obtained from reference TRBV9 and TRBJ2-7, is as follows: DSGVTQTPKHLITATGQRVTLRCSPRSGDLSVYWYQQSLDQGLQFLIQYYNGEERAKGNILERFSAQQFPDLHSELNLSSLELGDSALYFCASSVEGGQGIDEQYFGPGTRLTVT.

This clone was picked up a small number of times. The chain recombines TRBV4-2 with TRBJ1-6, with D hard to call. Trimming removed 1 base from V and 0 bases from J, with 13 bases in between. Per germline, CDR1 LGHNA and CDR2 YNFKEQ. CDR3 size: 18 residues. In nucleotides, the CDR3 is TGTGCCAGCAGCCAAGTTTCCGAGGTGAGCTCCTATAATTCACCCCTCCACTTT. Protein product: CASSQVSEVSSYNSPLHF.

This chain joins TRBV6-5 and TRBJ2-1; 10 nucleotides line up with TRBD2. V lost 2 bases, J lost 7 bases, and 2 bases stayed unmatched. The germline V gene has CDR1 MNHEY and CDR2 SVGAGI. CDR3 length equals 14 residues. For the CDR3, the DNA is TGTGCCAGCAGTTACGGGACTAGCGAGAATGAGCAGTTCTTC. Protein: CASSYGTSENEQFF.

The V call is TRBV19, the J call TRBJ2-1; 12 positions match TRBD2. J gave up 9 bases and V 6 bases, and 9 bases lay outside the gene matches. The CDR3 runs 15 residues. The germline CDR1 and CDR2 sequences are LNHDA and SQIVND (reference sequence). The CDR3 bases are TGTGCCAGTAGGTCTAGCGGGGGGGCTGTTATTGAGCAGTTCTTC. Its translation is CASRSSGGAVIEQFF.

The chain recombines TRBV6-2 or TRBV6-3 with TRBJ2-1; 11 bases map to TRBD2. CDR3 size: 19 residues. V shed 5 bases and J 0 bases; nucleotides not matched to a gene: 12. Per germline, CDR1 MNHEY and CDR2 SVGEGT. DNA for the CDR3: TGTGCCAGCAGTGCAATAGGGACTAGCGGTTCGAGCTCCTACAATGAGCAGTTCTTC. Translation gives CASSAIGTSGSSSYNEQFF.

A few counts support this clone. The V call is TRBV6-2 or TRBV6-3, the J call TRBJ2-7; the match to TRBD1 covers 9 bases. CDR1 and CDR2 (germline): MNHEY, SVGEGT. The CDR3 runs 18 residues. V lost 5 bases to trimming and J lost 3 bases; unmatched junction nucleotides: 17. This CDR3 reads CASSHPNLGQGFNYEQYF. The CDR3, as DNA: TGTGCCAGCAGTCACCCGAACCTAGGACAGGGGTTCAACTACGAGCAGTACTTC.

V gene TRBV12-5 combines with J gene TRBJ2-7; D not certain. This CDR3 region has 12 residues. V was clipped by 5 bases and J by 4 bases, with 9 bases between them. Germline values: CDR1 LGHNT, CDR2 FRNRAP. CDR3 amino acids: CASGPNSYEQYF. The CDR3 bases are TGTGCTAGTGGTCCGAACTCGTACGAGCAGTACTTC.

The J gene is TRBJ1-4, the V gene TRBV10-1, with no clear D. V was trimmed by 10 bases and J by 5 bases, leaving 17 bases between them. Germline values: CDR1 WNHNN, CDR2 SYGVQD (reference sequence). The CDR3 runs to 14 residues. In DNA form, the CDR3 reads TGCGCCACCCCCCCTGGGAGCCGGAATGAAAAACTGTTTTTT. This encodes CATPPGSRNEKLFF.